This is a list of T cell receptor beta chains from one sample in a study of cytomegalovirus exposure and HLA in healthy donors. Clones were read by immunoSEQ multiplex PCR, and TCRdb kept only the in-frame ones, dropping some. The table records 180,000 or so clones, approximately 82% of them present only once. Specimen: PBMCs. All receptors come from a woman aged 40-49 years in good health and CMV-seropositive. The CDR3 runs from the conserved cysteine through the conserved F or W. D genes are given only for firm matches. Clone sizes are given selectively: once, few, many, or a class where the clone is expanded.

>-|-|TRBV27|TRBJ2-7
TGTGCCAGCACCCCTTCGGCGGGGCATAGCTCCTACGAGCAGTACTTC
CASTPSAGHSSYEQYF
>-|TRBD2|TRBV11-2|TRBJ2-7
TGTGCCAGCAGCTCCGTGTCGGCTAGCGGGAACTACGAGCAGTACTTC
CASSSVSASGNYEQYF
>few|-|TRBV5-1|TRBJ1-1
TGCGCCAGCAGCTTGGGTACGGGAGTGAACACTGAAGCTTTCTTT
CASSLGTGVNTEAFF
>few|TRBD1|TRBV7-3|TRBJ2-7
TGTGCCAGCAGCTTAAGGGACAGGGATGGGCAGTACTTC
CASSLRDRDGQYF
>-|-|TRBV5-1|TRBJ1-3
TGCGCCAGCAGCTTGGATGGCAGGGGAATGGCTGGAAACACCATATATTTT
CASSLDGRGMAGNTIYF
>-|TRBD1|TRBV2|TRBJ2-7
TGTGCCAGCAGTACTGACAGGGGCCAATACGAGCAGTACTTC
CASSTDRGQYEQYF
>-|TRBD2|TRBV7-8|TRBJ2-5
TGTGCCAGCAGCTTAGCTCGGAAACTAGCGGGGGCGAGAGGGACCCAGTACTTC
CASSLARKLAGARGTQYF
>-|TRBD1|TRBV5-6|TRBJ1-1
TGTGCCAGCAGCCCCGGGACAGGGTTGAGCACTGAAGCTTTCTTT
CASSPGTGLSTEAFF
>-|TRBD1|TRBV7-2|TRBJ2-1
TGTGCCAGCAGCCTAGGCAGGGGGCGGAATGAGCAGTTCTTC
CASSLGRGRNEQFF
>-|TRBD2|TRBV27|TRBJ2-2
TGTGCCAGCAGTTGGGGAGGGAGGGGTTTAGACGCCGGGGAGCTGTTTTTT
CASSWGGRGLDAGELFF
>-|-|TRBV19|TRBJ2-2
TGTGCCAGTAGTATATTGCGGGTGGAGCTGTTTTTT
CASSILRVELFF
>-|-|TRBV27|TRBJ1-5
TGTGCCAGCAGCCCCAGCGCGGTAGCCTATGAAAGCAATCAGCCCCAGCATTTT
CASSPSAVAYESNQPQHF
>-|-|TRBV15|TRBJ2-1
TGTGCCACCGGGTTAGCCCCCTACAATGAGCAGTTCTTC
CATGLAPYNEQFF
>-|-|TRBV30|TRBJ1-2
TGTGCCTGGAGGGAGCATCCTAACTATGGCTACACCTTC
CAWREHPNYGYTF
>few|-|TRBV19|TRBJ2-2
TGTGCCAGTAGGTTGGGTGCGGGGAACACCGGGGAGCTGTTTTTT
CASRLGAGNTGELFF
>-|-|TRBV11-3|TRBJ2-3
TGTGCCAGCAGCTCCGGGAGCGGTAACACAGATACGCAGTATTTT
CASSSGSGNTDTQYF
>once|TRBD1|TRBV7-2|TRBJ2-3
TGTGCCAGCAGCTTCGACAGGGGCACAGATACGCAGTATTTT
CASSFDRGTDTQYF
>-|TRBD2|TRBV9|TRBJ2-1
TGTGCCAGCAGCGTAGGTGTTAGCGGGGGCTACAATGAGCAGTTCTTC
CASSVGVSGGYNEQFF
>-|TRBD1|TRBV28|TRBJ1-5
TGTGCCAGCTCGACAGGGCTCAATCAGCCCCAGCATTTT
CASSTGLNQPQHF
>-|TRBD2|TRBV5-1|TRBJ2-1
TGCGCCAGCAGCACAACTAGCGGGACATCGAATGAGCAGTTCTTC
CASSTTSGTSNEQFF
>-|TRBD1|TRBV28|TRBJ2-3
TGTGCCAGCAGTACCCCGGGACAGGGGAGGCCAGATACGCAGTATTTT
CASSTPGQGRPDTQYF
>-|TRBD1|TRBV7-3|TRBJ2-7
TGTGCCAGCAGCTTAGGGACAGGGGAGGACGAGCAGTACTTC
CASSLGTGEDEQYF
>-|TRBD2|TRBV27|TRBJ2-1
TGTGCCAGCAGTCTCACTAAGGGCGGGAGTGGGGAGCAGTTCTTC
CASSLTKGGSGEQFF
>few|TRBD2|TRBV6-1|TRBJ2-5
TGTGCCAGCAGTGAGTGGGCGGGAGCGGCGCAAGAGACCCAGTACTTC
CASSEWAGAAQETQYF
>-|-|TRBV27|TRBJ2-1
TGTGCCAGCAGTTTGTCGAGAAGCTCCTACAATGAGCAGTTCTTC
CASSLSRSSYNEQFF
>once|-|TRBV5-1|TRBJ2-3
TGCGCCAGCAGCTTGGCTCTTTCATCAGGGGGCACAGATACGCAGTATTTT
CASSLALSSGGTDTQYF
>once|TRBD1|TRBV6-5|TRBJ1-2
TGTGCCAGCAATAGACAGGGGGGCAACTATGGCTACACCTTC
CASNRQGGNYGYTF
>-|-|TRBV29-1|TRBJ2-1
TGCAGCGGGCTGCGGGGTATTTACAATGAGCAGTTCTTC
CSGLRGIYNEQFF
>once|TRBD1|TRBV6-6|TRBJ1-2
TGTGCCAGCAGTTTCGACCAGGGGGCCTATGGCTACACCTTC
CASSFDQGAYGYTF
>-|-|TRBV27|TRBJ2-3
TGTGCCAGCAGTAAGCACAGGGTTCATTCAGATACGCAGTATTTT
CASSKHRVHSDTQYF
>-|-|TRBV5-1|TRBJ2-3
TGCGCCAGCAGCTTGGATAAGGGTAGCGCGAGCACAGATACGCAGTATTTT
CASSLDKGSASTDTQYF
>-|-|TRBV7-2|TRBJ2-5
TGTGCCAGCAGCTTTATAGTAGGAGTTAGGGGGGAGACCCAGTACTTC
CASSFIVGVRGETQYF
>-|-|TRBV11-2|TRBJ2-1
TGTGCCAGCAGCTTAGATCTAGGGACAAATGAGCAGTTCTTC
CASSLDLGTNEQFF
>few|-|TRBV9|TRBJ2-6
TGTGCCAGCAGCCTTAGGGGTCCAGACAACTCTGGGGCCAACGTCCTGACTTTC
CASSLRGPDNSGANVLTF
>-|-|TRBV28|TRBJ2-7
TGTGCCAGCAGTACTTCCGGTGCATCCCCTTCCTACGAGCAGTACTTC
CASSTSGASPSYEQYF
>-|-|TRBV6-5|TRBJ1-2
TGTGCCAGCAGTTACAAGGGGCCCTCGGTCTATGGCTACACCTTC
CASSYKGPSVYGYTF
>-|-|TRBV18|TRBJ2-7
TGTGCCAGCTCACCGCGAGGGGACTGGCAGTACTTC
CASSPRGDWQYF
>few|TRBD1|TRBV20-1|TRBJ2-7
TGCAGTGCTAGGGGCCGGGACAGGGTTTACTTC
CSARGRDRVYF
>-|TRBD1|TRBV6-1|TRBJ1-5
TGTGCCAGCAGTGAAAGGGGGCAGGGTCTAAATCAGCCCCAGCATTTT
CASSERGQGLNQPQHF
>-|-|TRBV10-3|TRBJ2-2
TGTGCCATCAGTGAATGGGGGCGCAGGACCGGGGAGCTGTTTTTT
CAISEWGRRTGELFF
>-|-|TRBV15|TRBJ2-2
TGTGCCACCAGCAGAGATCGAAACTTAAACACCGGGGAGCTGTTTTTT
CATSRDRNLNTGELFF
>-|TRBD2|TRBV5-4|TRBJ2-1
TGTGCCAGCACCCCCGGGCCTAGCGGGAGAGGCAATGAGCAGTTCTTC
CASTPGPSGRGNEQFF
>-|-|TRBV7-8|TRBJ2-1
TGTGCCAGCCGGGGGGCCTCGGTTAGTGAGCAGTTCTTC
CASRGASVSEQFF
>-|-|TRBV2|TRBJ2-1
TGTGCCAGCAAACTCTGGAGCGACTCCTACAATGAGCAGTTCTTC
CASKLWSDSYNEQFF
>-|TRBD1|TRBV10-3|TRBJ1-5
TGTGCCATCAGTGAACAGGGGCGTCAAGAACATTTT
CAISEQGRQEHF
>-|TRBD2|TRBV5-1|TRBJ2-1
TGCGCCAGCAGCTGGACGGGACTAAGTAATCTCAATGAGCAGTTCTTC
CASSWTGLSNLNEQFF
>-|TRBD1|TRBV7-8|TRBJ2-7
TGTGCCAGCAGCTCCATGGACAGGTGGAACGAGCAGTACTTC
CASSSMDRWNEQYF
>once|TRBD1|TRBV5-1|TRBJ2-7
TGCGCCAGCAGCCGGGACAGCCAGGAGCAGTACTTC
CASSRDSQEQYF
>-|-|TRBV5-5|TRBJ2-2
TGTGCCAGCAGCTTCGGAGACTCCCGCGTGGTAGCCGGGGAGCTGTTTTTT
CASSFGDSRVVAGELFF
>-|-|TRBV9|TRBJ1-2
TGTGCCAGCAGCGCGATTGGGGGGACGGCAAATTATGGCTACACCTTC
CASSAIGGTANYGYTF
>few|TRBD1|TRBV5-5|TRBJ2-7
TGTGCCAGCAGCCTGACAGGGGGCGATAGTTACGAGCAGTACTTC
CASSLTGGDSYEQYF
>few|-|TRBV19|TRBJ1-5
TGTGCCAGTAGTATGCGTGAGGGTGGCAATCAGCCCCAGCATTTT
CASSMREGGNQPQHF
>-|-|TRBV29-1|TRBJ2-5
TGCAGCGTTCTAGCGTCTCAAGAGACCCAGTACTTC
CSVLASQETQYF
>-|-|TRBV4-2|TRBJ2-2
TGTGCCAGCAGCCAAGATGGAGTCAGCCAAGACGGGGAGCTGTTTTTT
CASSQDGVSQDGELFF
>few|-|TRBV6-1|TRBJ1-4
TGTGCCATCACACCGGGACATGCAAATGAAAAACTGTTTTTT
CAITPGHANEKLFF
>once|TRBD2|TRBV2|TRBJ2-5
TGTGCCAGCAGGGGGATTAGCGGGACGACGGAGACCCAGTACTTC
CASRGISGTTETQYF
>-|TRBD1|TRBV19|TRBJ1-4
TGTGCCAGTAGCCGACAGGGAGGTGAAAAACTGTTTTTT
CASSRQGGEKLFF